This T cell receptor beta chain was identified during a study of T cell responses to AZD1222 COVID-19 vaccine. Study-wide findings and caveats: Just a handful of people given AZD1222 tested seropositive at baseline. The reported proportion of spike-specific TCRs targeting unmutated variant regions was nearly half. Most donors were white British and more were female, and clonal diversity was possibly underestimated.

V gave up 0 bases and J gave up 9 bases, with 20 bases separating them. The germline V gene has CDR1 SGDLS and CDR2 YYNGEE. The CDR3 contains 16 residues. Profiling relied on immunoSEQ multiplex PCR, and the TCRdb table lists in-frame clones only, not all of them. The table includes some 73,000 clones, 80% to 90% detected once. To note about this clone: Antigen: not known.

The V call is TRBV9, the J call TRBJ2-3, with D perhaps given as TRBD1 or TRBD2 (5 bases each). The source material was peripheral blood, sampled 28 days after the second AZD1222 dose. This receptor was identified in an adult who received the AZD1222 COVID-19 vaccine. CDR3 in amino acids: CASSVVGTVGPQTQYF. The CDR3 DNA reads as TGTGCCAGCAGCGTAGTCGGGACCGTCGGGCCCCAGACGCAGTATTTT.